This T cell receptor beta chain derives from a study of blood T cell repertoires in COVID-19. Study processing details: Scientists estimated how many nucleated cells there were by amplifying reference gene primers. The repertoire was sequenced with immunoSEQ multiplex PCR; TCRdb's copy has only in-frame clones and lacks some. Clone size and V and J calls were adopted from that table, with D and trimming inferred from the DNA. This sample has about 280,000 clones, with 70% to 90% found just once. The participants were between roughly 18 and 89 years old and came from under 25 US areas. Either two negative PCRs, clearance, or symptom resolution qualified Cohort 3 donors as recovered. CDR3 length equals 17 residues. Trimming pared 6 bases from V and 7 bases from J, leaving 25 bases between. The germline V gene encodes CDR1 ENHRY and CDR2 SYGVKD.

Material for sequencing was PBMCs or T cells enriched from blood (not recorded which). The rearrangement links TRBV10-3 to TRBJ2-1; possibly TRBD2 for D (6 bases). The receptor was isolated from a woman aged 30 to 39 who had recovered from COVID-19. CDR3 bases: TGTGCCATCAGCCGAACTGGGGGGTCAGGCCCCCTTAATGAGCAGTTCTTC. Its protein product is CAISRTGGSGPLNEQFF.